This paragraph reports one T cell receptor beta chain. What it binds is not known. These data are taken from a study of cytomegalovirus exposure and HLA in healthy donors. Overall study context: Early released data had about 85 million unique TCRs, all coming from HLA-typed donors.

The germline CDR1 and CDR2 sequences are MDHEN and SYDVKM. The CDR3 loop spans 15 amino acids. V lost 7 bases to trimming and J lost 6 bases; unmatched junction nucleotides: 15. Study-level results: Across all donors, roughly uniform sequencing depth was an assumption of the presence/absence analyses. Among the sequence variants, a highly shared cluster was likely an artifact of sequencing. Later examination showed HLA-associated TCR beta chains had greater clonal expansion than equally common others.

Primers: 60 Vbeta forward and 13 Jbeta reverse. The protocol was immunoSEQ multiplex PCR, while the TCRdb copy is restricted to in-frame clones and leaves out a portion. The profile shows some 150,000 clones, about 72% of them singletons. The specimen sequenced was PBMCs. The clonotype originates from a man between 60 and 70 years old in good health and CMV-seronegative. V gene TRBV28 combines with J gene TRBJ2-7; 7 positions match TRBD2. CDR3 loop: CASTRSGGRGPEQYF. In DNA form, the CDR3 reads TGTGCCAGCACCAGATCGGGGGGACGGGGCCCCGAGCAGTACTTC.